This T cell receptor beta chain was recorded in a study of blood T cells in healthy people across ages. In its sample, this clonotype was seen a few times. The use of a sample-barcoded 5' primer and a J-beta primer mix characterized a second PCR of roughly 6 to 11 cycles. TCRdb redid the calling of the 5' RACE reads with MiXCR, one entry per CDR3 protein. There are about 1.5 million distinct CDR3 sequences in the sample; less than 45% occur only once, and around 4% lies in the top ten. V lost 3 bases and J lost 8; bases outside the gene matches: 2. The CDR3 has 14 amino acids. CDR1 is SGHAT and CDR2 is FQNNGV in the germline V gene. Every sample gave at least 5 micrograms of total RNA when it was extracted.

The chain is built from TRBV11-2 and TRBJ2-1, with 12 bases identical to TRBD2. The sequenced material came from blood. The clonotype comes from a woman under 30 in good health. CDR3 residues: CASSFGLAGYEQFF. In DNA form, the CDR3 reads TGTGCCAGCAGCTTTGGACTAGCGGGATATGAGCAGTTCTTC.